The 19 T cell receptor beta chains in this list originate from one sample, sequenced in a study of vaccination effects on CD4 cells after COVID-19. Here immunoSEQ multiplex PCR was the method, and the copy in TCRdb shows in-frame clones only, minus some. The table has about 66,000 clones, about 80% seen once. Using viral peptide pools, the ViraFEST assay grew out antigen-specific CD4+ T cells prior to sequencing. Following a roughly 11-day culture, CD4+ T cells were purified. All study participants received two doses of BNT162b2 or mRNA-1273 vaccine. These receptors have no known antigen. The sequenced sample was CD4+ T cells from PBMCs cultured with HCoV-OC43 spike peptides, obtained after COVID-19 vaccination. Subset meaning: HCoV-OC43 spike overlapping peptide pool stimulation. Receptors were obtained from a human donor who received a COVID-19 vaccine.

The genes are TRBV5-1 and TRBJ1-4, with 7 nucleotides matching TRBD1. CDR3 size: 15 residues. The V segment lost 1 base and the J segment 6 bases; nucleotides outside the gene matches: 6. Germline V gives CDR1 SGHRS, CDR2 YFSETQ. CDR3 sequence: CASSLRGRGDEKLFF. The CDR3 DNA follows: TGCGCCAGCAGCTTGAGGGGCAGGGGGGATGAAAAACTGTTTTTT.

CDR3 region: CASSQGTGREQYV. Written as DNA, the CDR3 is TGTGCCAGCTCACAAGGGACAGGACGCGAGCAGTACGTC. The chain uses TRBV18 and TRBJ2-7, with 8 bases that match TRBD1. The CDR3 is 13 amino acids. CDR1 is KGHSH and CDR2 is LQKENI in the germline V gene. Losses at the gene ends were 4 bases for V and 6 bases for J; bases not matched to a gene: 5.

The chain recombines TRBV6-1 with TRBJ2-7, with D possibly TRBD1 on 7 matching bases. The CDR3 covers 15 residues. Trimming took off 2 bases at V and 6 bases at J, with 17 bases between the two ends. Germline-derived CDR1 and CDR2 are MNHNS and SASEGT. The CDR3 DNA reads as TGTGCCAGCAGTGAAAGTGCGGGGACAGTATCCGAGCAGTACGTC. The encoded protein is CASSESAGTVSEQYV.

The V gene is TRBV2, the J gene TRBJ1-5; maybe TRBD1 (6 bases). Trimming took 8 bases from V and 4 from J, leaving 18 bases between them. Looked up from germline, CDR1 is SNHLY and CDR2 is FYNNEI. The CDR3 is made up of 15 amino acids. The CDR3 coding sequence is TGTGCCAGCGGCCTAGGGGGGCCCGGGAATCAGCCCCAGCATTTT. This encodes CASGLGGPGNQPQHF.

The V gene is TRBV2, the J gene TRBJ2-7; tentatively, D is TRBD2 (6 bases). The CDR3 spans 13 residues. CDR1 and CDR2 from the germline V gene are SNHLY and FYNNEI. Trimming cost V 7 bases and J 3 bases, with 13 bases left between them. CDR3 in amino acids: CASTHRGDYEQYV. The CDR3 region has the DNA TGTGCCAGCACCCATCGCGGGGACTACGAGCAGTACGTC.

The chain combines TRBV6-5 with TRBJ2-1, with a possible D match to TRBD2 (6 bases). This CDR3 spans 15 amino acids. Looked up from germline, CDR1 is MNHEY and CDR2 is SVGAGI. Trimming shortened V by 4 bases and J by 4 bases, and 14 bases separated the two germline ends. As DNA, the CDR3 is TGTGCCAGCAGTTCGCAGGGAGGTAGATACAATGAGCAGTTCTTC. Translating it yields CASSSQGGRYNEQFF.

CDR3 protein: CATSDPGTSVNEQFF. The CDR3 DNA reads as TGTGCCACCAGTGATCCCGGGACTAGCGTGAATGAGCAGTTCTTC. The chain uses TRBV24-1 and TRBJ2-1; 10 nucleotides align to TRBD2. The CDR3 covers 15 residues. Losses at the gene ends were 3 bases for V and 7 bases for J; bases not matched to a gene: 5. CDR1 and CDR2 from the germline V gene are KGHDR and SFDVKD.

This clone has only one observation. V usage is TRBV19 and J usage is TRBJ1-3, with 7 bases identical to TRBD1. J was trimmed by 0 bases and V by 3 bases; bases with no gene match: 2. Germline V gives CDR1 LNHDA, CDR2 SQIVND (reference sequence). CDR3 length: 15 amino acids. The CDR3 region has the DNA TGTGCCAGTAGTATCGGGACAGCCTCTGGAAACACCATATATTTT. Amino acid sequence: CASSIGTASGNTIYF.

V and J are TRBV11-2 and TRBJ1-2; a weak D match, TRBD1 (5 bases). V was trimmed by 5 bases and J by 8 bases, leaving 15 bases between them. Looked up from germline, CDR1 is SGHAT and CDR2 is FQNNGV. The CDR3 consists of 13 residues. The CDR3 spells CASSPGLGRGYTF. CDR3 coding DNA: TGTGCCAGCAGCCCCGGCCTGGGACGAGGCTACACCTTC.

This chain joins TRBV19 and TRBJ1-3; D gene uncertain. Germline V gene sequence: CDR1 LNHDA, CDR2 SQIVND (reference sequence). V was clipped by 5 bases and J by 0 bases, with 14 bases between them. There are 16 residues in the CDR3. In DNA form, the CDR3 reads TGTGCCAGTAGTCGCACGGTCTCTGGCTCTGGAAACACCATATATTTT. Translated: CASSRTVSGSGNTIYF.

The chain joins TRBV19 to TRBJ1-2, with TRBD1 as a possible D gene (5 bases). The V gene lost 11 bases and the J gene lost 3 bases, with 16 bases spanning the gap. This CDR3 is 13 amino acids long. Germline-derived CDR1 and CDR2 are LNHDA and SQIVND (reference sequence). This CDR3 reads CAASRGGDYGYTF. In DNA form, the CDR3 reads TGTGCCGCGTCTCGGGGGGGTGACTATGGCTACACCTTC. The variable domain in full, with the rest retrieved from reference TRBV19 and TRBJ1-2, is DGGITQSPKYLFRKEGQNVTLSCEQNLNHDAMYWYRQDPGQGLRLIYYSQIVNDFQKGDIAEGYSVSREKKESFPLTVTSAQKNPTAFYLCAASRGGDYGYTFGSGTRLTVV.

V usage is TRBV7-3 and J usage is TRBJ2-6, with D possibly called TRBD1 or TRBD2 (6 bases each). This CDR3 has 18 residues. Germline-derived CDR1 and CDR2 are SGHTA and FQGTGA. The V gene lost 5 bases and the J gene lost 0 bases, with 17 bases spanning the gap. The CDR3 spells CASSSRGPRSSGANVLTF. In DNA form, the CDR3 reads TGTGCCAGCAGCAGCCGGGGGCCACGAAGCTCTGGGGCCAACGTCCTGACTTTC.

This sequence joins TRBV20-1 and TRBJ2-7, with 8 bases that match TRBD2. The CDR3 has 14 residues. Per germline, CDR1 DFQATT and CDR2 SNEGSKA (reference sequence). Germline trimming cut 3 bases from V and 2 bases from J; bases unmatched to any gene: 6. The CDR3 region is CSASGLAGPYEQYV. DNA for the CDR3: TGCAGTGCTAGTGGCCTAGCGGGCCCCTACGAGCAGTACGTC.

The chain employs TRBV5-1 and TRBJ1-1, with D hard to call. The V end was cut by 4 bases, the J end by 6 bases, with 16 bases between. The CDR3 spans 14 residues. Germline CDR1 and CDR2: SGHRS and YFSETQ. The CDR3 loop is CASSPLPGDPEAFF. DNA of the CDR3: TGCGCCAGCAGCCCGTTGCCTGGAGACCCTGAAGCTTTCTTT.

The chain employs TRBV24-1 and TRBJ2-3; a weak D match, TRBD1 (6 bases). The CDR3 sequence is 16 residues long. Germline assignment: CDR1 KGHDR and CDR2 SFDVKD. V was pared by 3 bases and J by 4 bases, with 16 bases between. CDR3 in DNA: TGTGCCACCAGTGATACAAGGACAGCCCGGGCAGATACGCAGTATTTT. It codes for CATSDTRTARADTQYF.

The chain combines TRBV6-4 with TRBJ2-3; 7 nucleotides match TRBD2. CDR1 is MRHNA and CDR2 is SNTAGT in the germline V gene. V was pared by 3 bases and J by 5 bases, with 17 bases of the junction left unmatched. The CDR3 sequence is 18 residues long. Here the CDR3 DNA reads TGTGCCAGCAGTGAGTCGGCCGGGACGCAACCGGGAGGAGATACGCAGTATTTT. Encoded protein: CASSESAGTQPGGDTQYF.

This clone has only one observation. V gene TRBV6-5 combines with J gene TRBJ1-2; D gene ambiguous. V lost 5 bases and J lost 4, with 17 bases in between. This CDR3 region has 15 residues. Germline lookup yields CDR1 MNHEY and CDR2 SVGAGI. CDR3 DNA sequence: TGTGCCAGCAGTCGAAATACAGTCAACTTCTATGGCTACACCTTC. It yields the protein CASSRNTVNFYGYTF.

The chain is built from TRBV7-9 and TRBJ1-2; TRBD1 might be the D (5 bases). CDR1 is SEHNR and CDR2 is FQNEAQ in the germline V gene (reference sequence). The CDR3 loop spans 16 amino acids. Trimming left V 1 base short and J 2 bases short, with 14 bases between. In DNA form, the CDR3 reads TGTGCCAGCAGCTTAGTGCTGGGGACGGTAAACTATGGCTACACCTTC. Amino acid sequence: CASSLVLGTVNYGYTF.

The CDR3 region is CASNRGSPTANEKLFF. The CDR3 nucleotides read TGTGCCAGTAATCGAGGGAGTCCTACAGCTAATGAAAAACTGTTTTTT. The chain joins TRBV19 to TRBJ1-4; D is unclear. The length of the CDR3 is 16 residues. CDR1 LNHDA and CDR2 SQIVND come from the germline V gene (reference sequence). Trimming took off 7 bases at V and 3 bases at J, with 18 bases between the two ends.